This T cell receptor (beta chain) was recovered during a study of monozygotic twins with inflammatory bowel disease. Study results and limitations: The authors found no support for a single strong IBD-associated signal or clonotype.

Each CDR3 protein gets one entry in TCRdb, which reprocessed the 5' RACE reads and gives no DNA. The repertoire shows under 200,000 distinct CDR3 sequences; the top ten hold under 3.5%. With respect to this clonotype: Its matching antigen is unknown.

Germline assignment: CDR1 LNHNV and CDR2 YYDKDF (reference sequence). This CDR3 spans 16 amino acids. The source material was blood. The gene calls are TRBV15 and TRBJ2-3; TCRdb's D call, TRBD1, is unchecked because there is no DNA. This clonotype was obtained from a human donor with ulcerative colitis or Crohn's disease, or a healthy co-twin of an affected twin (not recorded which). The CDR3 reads CATSAYRGVSTDTQYF.